The subject of this entry is one T cell receptor (beta chain). CDR3 size: 17 residues. The germline gives CDR1 LNHDA, CDR2 SQIVND (reference sequence). J lost 5 bases, V lost 5 bases, and 16 bases had no gene match. The Seattle patients, enrolled during active infection, were followed longitudinally. The entry originates in a study of blood T cell repertoires in COVID-19. Overall study context: COVID-19 samples, acute and convalescent, were from the United States, Italy and Spain. From T cells, B-cell-depleted T cells, or PBMCs came the material, which was cDNA or gDNA.

Source study methods: Reference gene primer amplification gave nucleated cell count estimates. Clones were sequenced by immunoSEQ multiplex PCR, and TCRdb holds only the in-frame ones, with some missing. V and J calls and clone size are copied from that table; D and trimming were computed from the DNA. The sample lists approximately 240,000 clones, more than 80% seen once, with roughly 1.2% in the top ten. Sequenced material: peripheral blood. The sequence derives from a woman between 25 and 40 years old with COVID-19, enrolled during active disease. The chain has TRBV19 and TRBJ2-7, with TRBD1 matching over 9 bases. The CDR3 protein is CASSRKKSGTGFHEQYF. DNA of the CDR3: TGTGCCAGTAGTCGAAAAAAGTCGGGGACAGGGTTCCACGAGCAGTACTTC.